Only one count was recorded for the clone carrying this T cell receptor (beta chain). Residents of 24 US areas, aged roughly 18 to 89 years, made up the participants. Categorization into cohorts depended on clinical history that participants reported. As processed by the authors: For nucleated cells, counts were estimated from reference gene primer amplification. Method: immunoSEQ multiplex PCR; TCRdb's copy keeps in-frame clones and lacks some. V and J calls and clone size are given by that table; D and trimming were obtained from the DNA. In the table there are fewer than 200,000 clones, about 83% of which are singletons. CDR1 MNHEY and CDR2 SVGAGI come from the germline V gene. The CDR3 runs to 15 residues. V gave up 6 bases and J gave up 3 bases; unmatched junction bases: 3. The data derive from a study of blood T cell repertoires in COVID-19. Study in general: Donors in the United States, Italy and Spain gave samples during acute or convalescent COVID-19.

The sample taken for sequencing was PBMCs or T cells enriched from blood (not recorded which). This sequence originates from a woman aged 45-65 years in a cohort exposed to, infected with or recovered from COVID-19 (not recorded which). The chain joins TRBV6-5 to TRBJ2-5; TRBD2 aligns across 14 bases. The CDR3 DNA follows: TGTGCCAGCAGATGGGGACTAGCGGGAGAAGAGACCCAGTACTTC. Protein: CASRWGLAGEETQYF.